This entry concerns a single T cell receptor (beta chain). Trimming took 9 bases from V and 4 from J; bases not matched to a gene: 9. Germline lookup yields CDR1 ENHRY and CDR2 SYGVKD. The CDR3 has 14 amino acids. The data derive from a study of blood T cells in healthy people across ages. A second PCR of roughly 7 to 11 cycles used a sample-barcoded 5' primer and a J-beta primer mix. In TCRdb, the 5' RACE reads were re-called with MiXCR into one record per CDR3 protein. The table lists nearly 800,000 distinct CDR3 sequences, about 25% of them singletons. These sequences were also reported in another study, on T cells of mothers and their children. That source adds: Using around 1.4 ug per 15 ul, all extracted RNA underwent cDNA synthesis. Over 8.5 million TCR beta CDR3 reads were obtained from each mother, and approximately 3 million from each child.

The TCR sequence derives from a boy under 18 in good health. This chain links TRBV10-3 with TRBJ2-3, with 8 nucleotides matching TRBD2. Input material: blood. The chain's CDR3 is CAITNGGAPDTQYF. The CDR3, as DNA: TGTGCCATAACTAACGGGGGGGCCCCAGATACGCAGTATTTT.